The text below deals with one TCR beta chain. This entry comes from a study of T cell responses to AZD1222 COVID-19 vaccine. Study-level background: Pooled samples include second doses given at about 4 or 12 weeks.

The CDR3 sequence is 16 residues long. Germline V gives CDR1 SGHNT, CDR2 YENEEA. J was trimmed by 0 bases and V by 5 bases; bases with no gene match: 9. Only in-frame clones appear in the TCRdb table, and some are missing; sequencing was by immunoSEQ multiplex PCR. The data show 150,000 to 200,000 clones, around 94% seen once. The origin of this receptor is an adult in good health. J is TRBJ2-5 and V is TRBV11-3, with 7 bases identical to TRBD1. The input for sequencing was peripheral blood, taken on day 0 of AZD1222 vaccination. CDR3 residues: CASSPGSRGYQETQYF. CDR3 nucleotide sequence: TGTGCCAGCAGCCCTGGTAGCAGGGGGTACCAAGAGACCCAGTACTTC.